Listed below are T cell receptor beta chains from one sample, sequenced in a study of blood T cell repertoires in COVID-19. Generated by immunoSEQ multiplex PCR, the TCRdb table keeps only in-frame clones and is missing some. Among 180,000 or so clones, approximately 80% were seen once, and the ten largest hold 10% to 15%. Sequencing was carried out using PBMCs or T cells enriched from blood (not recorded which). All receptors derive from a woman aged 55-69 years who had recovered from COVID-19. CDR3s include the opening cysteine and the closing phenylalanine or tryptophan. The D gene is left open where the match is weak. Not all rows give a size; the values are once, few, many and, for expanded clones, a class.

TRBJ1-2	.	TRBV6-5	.	CASSSPGRGANYGYTF	TGTGCCAGCAGTTCCCCGGGCAGGGGAGCTAACTATGGCTACACCTTC
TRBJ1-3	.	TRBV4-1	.	CASSQYRALAGNTIYF	TGCGCCAGCAGCCAGTACAGAGCTCTCGCTGGAAACACCATATATTTT
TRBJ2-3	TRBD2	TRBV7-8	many	CASSPTTIAGGPLTRHTQYF	TGTGCCAGCAGCCCCACGACTATAGCGGGGGGCCCCCTAACACGTCATACGCAGTATTTT
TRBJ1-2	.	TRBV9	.	CASSVDDLTGGYTF	TGTGCCAGCAGCGTAGACGACTTGACAGGCGGCTACACCTTC
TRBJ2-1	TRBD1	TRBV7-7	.	CASSSRPGTGLDEQFF	TGTGCTAGCAGCTCCCGACCGGGGACAGGCTTGGATGAGCAGTTCTTC
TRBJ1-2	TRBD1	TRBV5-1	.	CASSGVDRPRSGYTF	TGCGCCAGCAGCGGGGTGGACAGGCCCCGTAGCGGCTACACCTTC
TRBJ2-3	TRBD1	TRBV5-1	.	CASSLAQGLTDTQYF	TGCGCCAGCAGCTTGGCACAGGGGCTGACAGATACGCAGTATTTT
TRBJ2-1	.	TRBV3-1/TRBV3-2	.	CASSHKTFEAQQEFF	TGTGCCAGCAGCCACAAAACATTCGAAGCCCAACAGGAGTTCTTC
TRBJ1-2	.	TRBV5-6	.	CASSERQAGGGYTF	TGTGCCAGCAGCGAGAGACAGGCTGGAGGAGGCTACACCTTC
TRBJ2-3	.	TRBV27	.	CASSLSGGTTDTQYF	TGTGCCAGCAGTTTATCTGGAGGAACCACAGATACGCAGTATTTT
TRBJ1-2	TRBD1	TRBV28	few	CASIRDRGNGYTF	TGTGCCAGCATTAGGGACAGGGGCAATGGCTACACCTTC
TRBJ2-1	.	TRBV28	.	CASRRDNEQFF	TGTGCCTCCCGGAGGGACAATGAGCAGTTCTTC
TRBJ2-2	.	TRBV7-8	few	CASRAYQGPTGELFF	TGTGCCAGCAGAGCTTATCAGGGTCCCACCGGGGAGCTGTTTTTT